This TCR beta chain was sequenced for a study of T cells after posttransplantation cyclophosphamide. Study-level findings and limits: Later blood repertoires were often dominated by clones from the donor CD8+ memory compartment.

TCRdb's table, derived via immunoSEQ multiplex PCR, lists solely in-frame clones and lacks some. The data contain some 54,000 clones, 85% to 95% of them singletons. CDR1 and CDR2 from the germline V gene are PRHDT and FYEKMQ (reference sequence). The CDR3 is 14 residues long. The trim removed 5 bases at V and 4 bases at J, leaving 6 bases unmatched. Of note for this clone: No antigen is known for it.

The gene calls are TRBV13 and TRBJ2-5, with TRBD2 matching over 8 bases. Sequencing was carried out using PBMCs. This TCR derives from a woman in her 30s in good health and a related stem cell transplant donor. The CDR3 DNA reads TGTGCCAGCAGCCCCCGGGAGGGGATAGAGACCCAGTACTTC. It translates to CASSPREGIETQYF.